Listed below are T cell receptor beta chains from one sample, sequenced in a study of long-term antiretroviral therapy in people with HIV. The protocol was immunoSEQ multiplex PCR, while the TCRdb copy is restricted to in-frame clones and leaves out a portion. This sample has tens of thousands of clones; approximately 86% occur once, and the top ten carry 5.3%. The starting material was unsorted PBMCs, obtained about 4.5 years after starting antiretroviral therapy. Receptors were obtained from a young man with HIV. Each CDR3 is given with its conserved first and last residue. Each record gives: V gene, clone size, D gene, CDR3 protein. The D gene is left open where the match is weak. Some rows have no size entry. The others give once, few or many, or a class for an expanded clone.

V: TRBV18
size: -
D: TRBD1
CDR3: CASSQGQGYNSPLHF

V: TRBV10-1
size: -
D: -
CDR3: CASIAGFNSPLHF

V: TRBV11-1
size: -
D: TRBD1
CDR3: CASSSYPRDRGRTEAFF

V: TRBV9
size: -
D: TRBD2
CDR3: CASSVDSGTSTADTQYF

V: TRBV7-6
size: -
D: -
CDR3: CASSLVPGLDEQYF

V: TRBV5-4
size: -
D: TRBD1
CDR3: CASSAQGPLSYEQYF

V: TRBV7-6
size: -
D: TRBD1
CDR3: CASSLGGQGQGYTF

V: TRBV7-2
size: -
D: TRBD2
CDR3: CASSLALGTSGISEQYF

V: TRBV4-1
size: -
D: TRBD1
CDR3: CASSQRTGRYGNTIYF

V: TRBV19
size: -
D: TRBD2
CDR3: CASRPRGAYNEQFF

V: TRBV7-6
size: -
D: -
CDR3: CASSLMGGLPGELFF

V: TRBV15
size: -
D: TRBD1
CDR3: CATSRAGGPGNTIYF

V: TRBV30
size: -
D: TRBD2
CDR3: CAWSLVGGEQYF

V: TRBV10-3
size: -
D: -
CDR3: CAIRTAGGREQYF

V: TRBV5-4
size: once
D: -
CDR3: CASSLVGTDTQYF

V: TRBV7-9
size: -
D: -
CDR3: CASSSMRGVHEQYF

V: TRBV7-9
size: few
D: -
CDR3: CASSLVGTEQYF

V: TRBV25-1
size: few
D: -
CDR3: CASSEMRGVTGELFF

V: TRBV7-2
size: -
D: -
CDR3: CASSRLGDGSNEKLFF

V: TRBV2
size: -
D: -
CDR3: CASRLGTKAFF

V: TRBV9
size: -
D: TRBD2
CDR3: CASSVASGERYEQYF

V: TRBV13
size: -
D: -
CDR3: CASSFGLNIQYF

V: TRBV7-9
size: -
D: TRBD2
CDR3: CASSLSPGLAGGDTQYF

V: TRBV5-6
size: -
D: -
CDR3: CASSLEARGLNEQFF

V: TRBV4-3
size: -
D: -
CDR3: CASSLWGNTEAFF

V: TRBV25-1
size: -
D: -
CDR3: CASSAGPHTEAFF

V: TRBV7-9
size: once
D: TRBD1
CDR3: CASRPGGPNTEAFF

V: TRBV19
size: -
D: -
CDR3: CASSIGANTGELFF

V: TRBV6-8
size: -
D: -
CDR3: CASSNPTSRSNQPQHF

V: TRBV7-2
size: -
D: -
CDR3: CASSPWDQTDTQYF

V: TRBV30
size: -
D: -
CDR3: CAWAGFSNQPQHF

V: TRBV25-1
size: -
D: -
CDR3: CASSDPVGGLFF

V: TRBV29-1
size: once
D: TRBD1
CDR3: CSVQNDREETQYF

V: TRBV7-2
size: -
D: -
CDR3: CASSLYSGREREKLFF

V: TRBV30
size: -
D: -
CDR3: CAWSTPGESGNTIYF

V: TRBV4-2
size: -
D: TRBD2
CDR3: CASSQEKWGSGRGTQYF

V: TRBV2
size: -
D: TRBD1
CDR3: CASTRGTAVGEGANVLTF

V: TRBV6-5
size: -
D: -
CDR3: CASSRLGWEQYF

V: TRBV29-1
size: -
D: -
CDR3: CSVAAGQETQYF

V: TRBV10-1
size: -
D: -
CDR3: CASLQEGPADTQYF

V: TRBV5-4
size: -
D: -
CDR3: CASSRDSQETQYF

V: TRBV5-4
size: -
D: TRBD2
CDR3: CASSFSLAGGPYEQYF

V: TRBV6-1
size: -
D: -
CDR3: CASSALVVETQYF

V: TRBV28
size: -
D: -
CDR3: CASSLDRGAGEQYF

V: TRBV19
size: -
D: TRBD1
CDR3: CASSFDRGNSEAFF

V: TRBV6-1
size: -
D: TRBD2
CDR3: CAGESGINTGELFF